The rows below give T cell receptor beta chains drawn from one sample of a study of identical twins. MiXCR, run by TCRdb on the 5' RACE reads, gives a single entry per CDR3 protein. The table has some 1,700,000 distinct CDR3 sequences, 25% to 35% seen once. The sample consisted of cord blood. These receptors were obtained from a newborn girl in good health. The CDR3 runs from the conserved cysteine through the conserved F or W. A D gene is named only where the DNA matches it firmly.

j_gene	len	d_gene	v_gene	CDR3aa
TRBJ1-2	14	-	TRBV6-6	CASISEGSNYGYTF
TRBJ2-3	16	TRBD2	TRBV9	CASSASGGRSTDTQYF
TRBJ2-3	15	TRBD2	TRBV10-3	CAISTERDSTDTQYF
TRBJ2-6	14	-	TRBV29-1	CSVEDGAGANVLTF
TRBJ1-5	16	-	TRBV3-1	CASSRLEGLSNQPQHF
TRBJ1-4	15	TRBD1	TRBV13	CASSLTGTGNEKLFF
TRBJ1-2	14	TRBD1	TRBV11-2	CASSLDQGDYGYTF
TRBJ2-5	16	TRBD1	TRBV29-1	CSARSGGTSLQETQYF
TRBJ2-7	11	-	TRBV2	CASSNSYEQYF
TRBJ1-2	14	TRBD1	TRBV27	CANSLRGHMGGYTF
TRBJ1-5	14	-	TRBV6-1	CATNGGVSNQPQHF
TRBJ2-1	13	-	TRBV7-2	CASGRYSLNEQFF
TRBJ1-2	15	TRBD1	TRBV7-2	CASSLRQGENYGYTF
TRBJ1-2	12	TRBD1	TRBV5-1	CASWGQNYGYTF
TRBJ2-1	13	-	TRBV7-6	CASRQSGHNEQFF
TRBJ2-7	16	TRBD2	TRBV6-1	CASSEIGGLAVYEQYF
TRBJ1-2	14	-	TRBV7-9	CASFHGQRNYGYTF
TRBJ2-2	17	-	TRBV7-2	CASSRGFGTVNTGELFF
TRBJ2-1	17	TRBD2	TRBV7-2	CASSTFWGTSGKNEQFF
TRBJ1-1	15	-	TRBV11-2	CASSLEGGAHAEAFF
TRBJ2-3	16	TRBD2	TRBV4-1	CASSQPLAGVGNTQYF
TRBJ1-2	11	-	TRBV10-3	CATTNPGGYTF
TRBJ2-3	18	-	TRBV15	CATSRILGGTESTDTQYF
TRBJ2-1	15	-	TRBV11-2	CASGNTRLTAGEQFF
TRBJ2-1	16	-	TRBV30	CAWRGVLRQVYNEQFF
TRBJ2-1	19	-	TRBV12-3/TRBV12-4	CASSSISSRSKNSYNEQFF
TRBJ2-1	18	TRBD2	TRBV5-1	CASSLGLAVMTLNNEQFF